This TCR beta chain was recorded in a study of early T cells in non-severe SARS-CoV-2 infection. Study as a whole: Sequenced bulk RNA came from whole blood that was unsorted, and chains were unpaired.

Separate cDNA molecules each had unique molecular identifiers attached to them. A single record per CDR3 protein comes from TCRdb applying MiXCR to the 5' RACE reads. The table records approximately 83,000 distinct CDR3 sequences, 11% to 15% of them present only once. The sample holds a few counts of this clonotype. Its specificity is unknown. Overall study results and limits: Sequences matched to VDJdb favored anti-spike CD8 responses, while private and CD4 specificities were missed.

There are 16 residues in the CDR3. Trimming shortened V by 2 bases and J by 6 bases, and 17 bases separated the two germline ends. This rearrangement joins TRBV12-3 or TRBV12-4 to TRBJ1-5, with a weak D call TRBD1 (5 bases). The sample comprised whole blood. The receptor's source is an adult who was a healthcare worker with PCR-confirmed SARS-CoV-2 infection or an uninfected control (not recorded which). CDR3 nucleotide sequence: TGTGCCAGCAGTTTATGGTTCGGCAAGGGGAGTCAGCCCCAGCATTTT. Translation gives CASSLWFGKGSQPQHF.